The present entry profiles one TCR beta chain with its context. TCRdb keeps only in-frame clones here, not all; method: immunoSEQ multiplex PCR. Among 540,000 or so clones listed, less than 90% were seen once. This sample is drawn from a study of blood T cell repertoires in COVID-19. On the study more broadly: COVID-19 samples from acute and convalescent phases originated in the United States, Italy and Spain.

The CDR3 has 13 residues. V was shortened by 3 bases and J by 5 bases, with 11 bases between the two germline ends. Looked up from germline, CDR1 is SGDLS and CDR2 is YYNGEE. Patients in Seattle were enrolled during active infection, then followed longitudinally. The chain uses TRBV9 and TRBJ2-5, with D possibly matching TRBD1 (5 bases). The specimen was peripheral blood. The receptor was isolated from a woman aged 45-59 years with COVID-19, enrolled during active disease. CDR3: CASSATAPETQYF. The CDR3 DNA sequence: TGTGCCAGCAGCGCGACAGCTCCGGAGACCCAGTACTTC.